This T cell receptor beta chain was captured in a study of blood T cells in healthy people across ages. About the research overall: Template switching caught about one barcoded beta molecule for each two T cells.

Study conclusions and caveats: Percentage of naive T cells showed a strong correlation with TCR beta diversity.

Remarks on this clonotype: Antigen unknown.

A second about 7 to 12 cycle PCR used barcoded and J-beta primers. TCRdb re-derived calls from the 5' RACE reads in MiXCR, one entry per CDR3 protein. This sample has over 700,000 distinct CDR3 sequences, with about 48% found just once. The ends were cut back, 2 bases at V and 1 base at J, with 9 bases in the middle. CDR3 size: 15 residues. Per germline, CDR1 MNHNY and CDR2 SVGAGI (reference sequence). This TCR was sampled from an elderly man in good health. Material for sequencing was blood. The chain links TRBV6-6 to TRBJ1-5; D uncertain. The CDR3 sequence is CASSYRRESNQPQHF. CDR3 sequence (DNA): TGTGCCAGCAGTTACCGACGGGAAAGCAATCAGCCCCAGCATTTT.